The sequence of this T cell receptor (beta chain) was determined in a study of control samples from healthy donors and cancer patients. Some clones are missing from TCRdb's copy, which holds only in-frame ones; the method was immunoSEQ multiplex PCR. The sample records about 110,000 clones, roughly 90% being singletons. This clonotype was sampled from a woman between 55 and 75 years old with lung cancer. Input material: PBMCs.

CDR3 loop: CASSQTGINQPQHF. The CDR3 region has the DNA TGTGCCAGCAGTCAGACAGGGATCAATCAGCCCCAGCATTTT. The rearrangement links TRBV6-5 to TRBJ1-5, with TRBD1 identical over 7 bases. The germline V gene encodes CDR1 MNHEY and CDR2 SVGAGI. V was clipped by 5 bases and J by 3 bases; unmatched bases: 4. This CDR3 has 14 amino acids.